Below, one TCR beta chain is given with its context. The sample comes from a study of technical replicates of blood from a few donors. Profiling relied on immunoSEQ multiplex PCR, and the TCRdb table lists in-frame clones only, not all of them. Seen here are tens of thousands of clones, roughly 90% observed once, and the top ten hold 4% to 5%. The V and J ends lost 2 bases and 7 bases, in that order; junction bases with no gene match: 2. This CDR3 has 13 residues. CDR1 and CDR2 (germline): SGHTA, FQGNSA. Sequencing was carried out using PBMCs. The chain couples TRBV7-2 to TRBJ1-5, with 7 bases fitting TRBD1. This TCR derives from a human donor in good health. Some clones in this sample may be carry-over from other donors' samples. The CDR3 reads CASSLRGQQPQHF. CDR3 DNA sequence: TGTGCCAGCAGCTTAAGGGGGCAGCAGCCCCAGCATTTT.